This TCR beta chain was captured by sequencing in a study of CXCR3-negative and CXCR3-positive naive CD8 T cells. Germline loops: CDR1 MDHEN, CDR2 SYDVKM. This CDR3 has 13 residues. Through 5' RACE with UMI labels, the TRB cDNA libraries were prepared. TCRdb reprocessed the 5' RACE reads and keeps a single row for each CDR3 protein, giving no DNA. The sample is made up of under 85,000 distinct CDR3 sequences, and the top ten hold over 1.3% of it. The clonotype originates from a human donor in good health. Some clones in this sample may be carry-over from other donors' samples. The rearrangement uses TRBV28 and TRBJ2-5; TCRdb outputs TRBD2, but without DNA this stays unchecked. Sample: naive CXCR3- CD8+ T cells from blood. The subset is: CD45RO-CCR7+CD27+CD95- naive CD8+ T cells lacking CXCR3 (TNR3-). The CDR3 region is CASSLSAKGGQYF.